Given below is one T cell receptor beta chain in context. As handled by the study authors: Reference gene primer amplification in the assay estimated nucleated cell counts. The table came from immunoSEQ multiplex PCR; TCRdb's copy has only in-frame clones and leaves some out. V, J and clone size reflect that table, while D and trimming were determined from the DNA. The profile covers roughly 230,000 clones, with around 88% appearing a single time and around 8.1% taken by the ten largest. This specimen comes from a study of blood T cell repertoires in COVID-19. In the study overall: Researchers got acute and convalescent COVID-19 samples from the United States, Italy and Spain. From T cells, B-cell-depleted T cells, or PBMCs came the material, which was cDNA or gDNA.

Trimming shortened V by 5 bases and J by 5 bases, and 19 bases separated the two germline ends. Germline V gene data show CDR1 as SGHNT and CDR2 as YYREEE (reference sequence). This CDR3 comprises 15 residues. Sequenced material: peripheral blood. The chain joins TRBV5-4 to TRBJ2-5; maybe TRBD2 (5 bases). The TCR originated in a man aged 35 to 55 with active or convalescent COVID-19. CDR3 region: CASRRIGPPGETQYF. The CDR3 bases are TGTGCCAGCAGGAGGATTGGCCCCCCGGGGGAGACCCAGTACTTC.